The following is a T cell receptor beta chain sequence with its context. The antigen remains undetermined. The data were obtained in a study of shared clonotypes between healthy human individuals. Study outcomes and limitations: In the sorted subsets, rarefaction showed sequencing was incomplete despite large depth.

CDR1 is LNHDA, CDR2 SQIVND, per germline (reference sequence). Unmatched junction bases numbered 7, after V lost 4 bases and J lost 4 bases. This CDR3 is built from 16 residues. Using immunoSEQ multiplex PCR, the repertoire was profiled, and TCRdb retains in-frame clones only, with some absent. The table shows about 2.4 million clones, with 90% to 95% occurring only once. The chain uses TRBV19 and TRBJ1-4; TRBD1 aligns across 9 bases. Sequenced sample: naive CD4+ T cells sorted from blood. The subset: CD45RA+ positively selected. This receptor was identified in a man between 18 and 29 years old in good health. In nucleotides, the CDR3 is TGTGCCAGTAGTACCCGGGACAGGGTTGATAATGAAAAACTGTTTTTT. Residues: CASSTRDRVDNEKLFF.